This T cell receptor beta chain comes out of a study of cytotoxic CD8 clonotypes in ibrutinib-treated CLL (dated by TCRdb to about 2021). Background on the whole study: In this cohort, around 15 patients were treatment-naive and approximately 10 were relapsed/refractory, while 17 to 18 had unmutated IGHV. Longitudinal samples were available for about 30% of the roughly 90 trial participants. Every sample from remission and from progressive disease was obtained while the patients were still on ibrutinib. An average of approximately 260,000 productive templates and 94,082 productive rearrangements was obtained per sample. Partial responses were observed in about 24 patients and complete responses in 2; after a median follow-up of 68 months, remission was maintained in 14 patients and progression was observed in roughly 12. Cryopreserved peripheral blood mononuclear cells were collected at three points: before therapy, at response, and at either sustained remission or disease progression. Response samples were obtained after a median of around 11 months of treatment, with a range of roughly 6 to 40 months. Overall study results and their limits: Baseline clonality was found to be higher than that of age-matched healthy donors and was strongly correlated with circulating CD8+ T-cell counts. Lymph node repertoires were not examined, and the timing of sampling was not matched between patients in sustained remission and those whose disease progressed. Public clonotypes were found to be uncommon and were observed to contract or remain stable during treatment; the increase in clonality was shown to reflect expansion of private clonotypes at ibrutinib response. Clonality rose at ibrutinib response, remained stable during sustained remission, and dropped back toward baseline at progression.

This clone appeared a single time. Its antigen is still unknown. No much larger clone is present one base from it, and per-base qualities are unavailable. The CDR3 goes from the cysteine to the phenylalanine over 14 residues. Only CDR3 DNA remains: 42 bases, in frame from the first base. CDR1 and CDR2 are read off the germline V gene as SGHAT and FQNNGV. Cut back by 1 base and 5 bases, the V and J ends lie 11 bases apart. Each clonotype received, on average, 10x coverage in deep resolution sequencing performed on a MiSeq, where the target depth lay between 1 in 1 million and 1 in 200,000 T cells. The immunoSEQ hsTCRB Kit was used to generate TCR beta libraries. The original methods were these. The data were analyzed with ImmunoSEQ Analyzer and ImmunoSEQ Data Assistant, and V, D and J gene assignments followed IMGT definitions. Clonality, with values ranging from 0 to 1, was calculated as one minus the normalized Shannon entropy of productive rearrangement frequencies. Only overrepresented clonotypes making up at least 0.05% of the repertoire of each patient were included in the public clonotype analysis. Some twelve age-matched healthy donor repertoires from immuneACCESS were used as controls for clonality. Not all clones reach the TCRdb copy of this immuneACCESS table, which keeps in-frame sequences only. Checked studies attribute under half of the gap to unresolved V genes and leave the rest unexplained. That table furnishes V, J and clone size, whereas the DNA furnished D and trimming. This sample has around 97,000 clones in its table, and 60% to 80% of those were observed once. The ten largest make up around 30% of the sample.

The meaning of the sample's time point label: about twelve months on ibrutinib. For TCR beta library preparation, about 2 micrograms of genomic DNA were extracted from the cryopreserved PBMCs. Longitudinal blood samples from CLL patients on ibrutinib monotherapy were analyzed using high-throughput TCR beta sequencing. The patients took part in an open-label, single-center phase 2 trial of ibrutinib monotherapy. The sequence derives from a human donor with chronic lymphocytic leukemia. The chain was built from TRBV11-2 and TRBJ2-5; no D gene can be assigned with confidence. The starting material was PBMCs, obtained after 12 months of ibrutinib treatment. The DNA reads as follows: TGTGCCAGCAGCTTAGCCAACGGGCAGGAGACCCAGTACTTC. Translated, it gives CASSLANGQETQYF.